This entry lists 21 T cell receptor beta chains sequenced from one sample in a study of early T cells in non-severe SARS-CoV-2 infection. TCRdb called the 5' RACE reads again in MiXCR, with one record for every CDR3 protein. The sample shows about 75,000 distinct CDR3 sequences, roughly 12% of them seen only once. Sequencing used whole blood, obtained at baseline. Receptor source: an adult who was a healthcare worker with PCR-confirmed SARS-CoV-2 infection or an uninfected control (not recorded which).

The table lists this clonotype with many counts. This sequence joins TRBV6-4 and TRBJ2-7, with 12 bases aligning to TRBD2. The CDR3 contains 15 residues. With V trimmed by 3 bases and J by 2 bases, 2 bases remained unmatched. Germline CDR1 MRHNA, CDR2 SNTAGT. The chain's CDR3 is CASSELAGGAYEQYF. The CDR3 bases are TGTGCCAGCAGTGAACTAGCGGGGGGAGCCTACGAGCAGTACTTC.

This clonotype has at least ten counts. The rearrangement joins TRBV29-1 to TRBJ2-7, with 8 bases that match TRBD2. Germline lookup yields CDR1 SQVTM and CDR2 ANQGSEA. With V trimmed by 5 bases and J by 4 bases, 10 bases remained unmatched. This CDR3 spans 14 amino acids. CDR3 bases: TGCAGCGTTCTCTCCGCGGGGGGCGGATACGAGCAGTACTTC. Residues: CSVLSAGGGYEQYF.

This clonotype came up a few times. The CDR3 spells CASTMPGANYEQYF. Written as DNA, the CDR3 is TGTGCCAGCACCATGCCAGGGGCCAATTACGAGCAGTACTTC. V gene TRBV5-4 combines with J gene TRBJ2-7, with a possible D match to TRBD1 (6 bases). Per germline, CDR1 SGHNT and CDR2 YYREEE (reference sequence). The V end was cut by 6 bases, the J end by 4 bases, with 17 bases between. The CDR3 has 14 residues.

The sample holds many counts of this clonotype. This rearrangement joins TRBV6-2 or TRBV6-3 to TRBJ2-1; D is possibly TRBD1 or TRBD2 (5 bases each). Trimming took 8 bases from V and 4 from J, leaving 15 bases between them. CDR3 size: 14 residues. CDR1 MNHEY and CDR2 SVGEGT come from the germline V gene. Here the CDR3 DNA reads TGTGCCAGCTCCCAGGGTGGGAGTTACAATGAGCAGTTCTTC. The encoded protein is CASSQGGSYNEQFF.

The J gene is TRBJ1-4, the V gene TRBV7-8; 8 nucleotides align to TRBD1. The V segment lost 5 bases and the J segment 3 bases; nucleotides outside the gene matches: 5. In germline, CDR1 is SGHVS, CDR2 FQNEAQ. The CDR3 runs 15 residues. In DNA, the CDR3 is TGTGCCAGCAGCCCAGGGGGCCCCGCTAATGAAAAACTGTTTTTT. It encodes CASSPGGPANEKLFF.

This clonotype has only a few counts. The CDR3 is CASSLRQQEKLFF. The DNA for the CDR3 is TGTGCCAGCAGCTTAAGGCAGCAAGAAAAACTGTTTTTT. The chain has TRBV7-6 and TRBJ1-4; D gene uncertain. The V end was cut by 2 bases, the J end by 8 bases, with 9 bases between. Germline-derived CDR1 and CDR2 are SGHVS and FNYEAQ. The CDR3 consists of 13 residues.

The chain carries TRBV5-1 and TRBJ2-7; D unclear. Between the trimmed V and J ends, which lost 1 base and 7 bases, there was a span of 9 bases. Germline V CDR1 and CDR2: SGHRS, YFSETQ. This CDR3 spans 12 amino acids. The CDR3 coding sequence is TGCGCCAGCAGCTTGCAAGGGCAGGAGCAGTACTTC. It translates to CASSLQGQEQYF.

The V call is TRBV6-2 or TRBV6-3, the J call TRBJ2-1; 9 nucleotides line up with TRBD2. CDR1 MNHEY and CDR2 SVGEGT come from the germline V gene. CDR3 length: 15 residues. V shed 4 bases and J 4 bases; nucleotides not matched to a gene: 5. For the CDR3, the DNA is TGTGCCAGCAGTTCAGCGGGGGGTCCATACAATGAGCAGTTCTTC. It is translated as CASSSAGGPYNEQFF.

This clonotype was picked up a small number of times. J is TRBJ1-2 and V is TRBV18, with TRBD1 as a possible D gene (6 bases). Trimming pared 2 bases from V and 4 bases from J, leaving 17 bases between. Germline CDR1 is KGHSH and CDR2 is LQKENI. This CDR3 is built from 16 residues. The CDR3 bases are TGTGCCAGCTCACCAAGCGGCTCTATAGGGGGCTATGGCTACACCTTC. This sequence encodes CASSPSGSIGGYGYTF.

CDR3 DNA: TGTGCCAGCAGCCAAGTGCGGGCCTCCTACGAGCAGTACTTC. Residues: CASSQVRASYEQYF. The chain recombines TRBV3-1 with TRBJ2-7, with D perhaps TRBD2 (5 bases). Trimming shortened V by 1 base and J by 0 bases, and 7 bases separated the two germline ends. Germline values: CDR1 LGHDT, CDR2 YNNKEL (reference sequence). The CDR3 length is 14 residues.

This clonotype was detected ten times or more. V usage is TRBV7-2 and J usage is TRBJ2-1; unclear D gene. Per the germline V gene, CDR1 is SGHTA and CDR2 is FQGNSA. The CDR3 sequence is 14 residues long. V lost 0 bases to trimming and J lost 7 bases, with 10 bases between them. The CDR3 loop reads CASSLAPPRNEQFF. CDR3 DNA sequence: TGTGCCAGCAGCTTAGCACCACCCCGGAATGAGCAGTTCTTC. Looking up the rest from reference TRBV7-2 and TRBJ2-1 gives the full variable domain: GAGVSQSPSNKVTEKGKDVELRCDPISGHTALYWYRQSLGQGLEFLIYFQGNSAPDKSGLPSDRFSAERTGGSVSTLTIQRTQQEDSAVYLCASSLAPPRNEQFFGPGTRLTVL.

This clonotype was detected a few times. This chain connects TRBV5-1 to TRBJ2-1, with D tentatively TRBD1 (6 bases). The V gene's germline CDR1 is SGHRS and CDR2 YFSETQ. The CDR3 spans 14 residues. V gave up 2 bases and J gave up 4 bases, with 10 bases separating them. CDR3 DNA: TGCGCCAGCAGCTTAGGCCAGGGGTACAATGAGCAGTTCTTC. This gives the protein CASSLGQGYNEQFF.

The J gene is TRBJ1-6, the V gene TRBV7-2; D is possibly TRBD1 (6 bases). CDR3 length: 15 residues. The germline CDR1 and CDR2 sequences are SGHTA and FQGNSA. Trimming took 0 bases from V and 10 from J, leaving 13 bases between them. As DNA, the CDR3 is TGTGCCAGCAGCTTAGCGTACAGGGTGGACTCACCCCTCCACTTT. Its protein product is CASSLAYRVDSPLHF.

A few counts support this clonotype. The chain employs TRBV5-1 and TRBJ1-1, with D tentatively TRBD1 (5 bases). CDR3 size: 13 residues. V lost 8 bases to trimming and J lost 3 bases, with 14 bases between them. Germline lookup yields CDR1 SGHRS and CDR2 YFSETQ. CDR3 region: CARRGWDHTEAFF. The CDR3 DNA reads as TGCGCCAGGAGGGGCTGGGATCACACTGAAGCTTTCTTT. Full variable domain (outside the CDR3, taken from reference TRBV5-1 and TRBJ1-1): KAGVTQTPRYLIKTRGQQVTLSCSPISGHRSVSWYQQTPGQGLQFLFEYFSETQRNKGNFPGRFSGRQFSNSRSEMNVSTLELGDSALYLCARRGWDHTEAFFGQGTRLTVV.

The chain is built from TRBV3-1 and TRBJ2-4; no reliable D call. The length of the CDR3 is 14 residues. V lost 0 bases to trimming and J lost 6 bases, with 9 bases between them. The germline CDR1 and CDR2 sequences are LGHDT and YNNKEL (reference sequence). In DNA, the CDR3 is TGTGCCAGCAGCCAAGATTTCCAGAGAAACATTCAGTACTTC. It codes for CASSQDFQRNIQYF.

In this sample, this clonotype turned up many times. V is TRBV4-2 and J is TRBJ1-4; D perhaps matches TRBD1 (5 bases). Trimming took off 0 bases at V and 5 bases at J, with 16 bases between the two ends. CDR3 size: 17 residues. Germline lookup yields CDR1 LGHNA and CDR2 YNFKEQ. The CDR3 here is CASSQDGGRPMNEKLFF. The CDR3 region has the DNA TGTGCCAGCAGCCAAGATGGGGGACGGCCAATGAATGAAAAACTGTTTTTT.

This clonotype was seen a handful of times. The CDR3 bases are TGCAGTGCTACTGCGGGACTAAACGAGCAGTACTTC. It encodes CSATAGLNEQYF. The rearrangement joins TRBV20-1 to TRBJ2-7; 7 bases align to TRBD2. J was trimmed by 5 bases and V by 4 bases; bases with no gene match: 5. Per germline, CDR1 DFQATT and CDR2 SNEGSKA (reference sequence). The CDR3 is made up of 12 amino acids.

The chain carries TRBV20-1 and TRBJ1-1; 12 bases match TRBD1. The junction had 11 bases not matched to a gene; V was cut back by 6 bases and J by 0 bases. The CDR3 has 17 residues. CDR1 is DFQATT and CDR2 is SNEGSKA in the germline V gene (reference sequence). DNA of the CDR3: TGCAGTGCCAAAATGCCCGGGACAGGGGGCGTGAACACTGAAGCTTTCTTT. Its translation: CSAKMPGTGGVNTEAFF.

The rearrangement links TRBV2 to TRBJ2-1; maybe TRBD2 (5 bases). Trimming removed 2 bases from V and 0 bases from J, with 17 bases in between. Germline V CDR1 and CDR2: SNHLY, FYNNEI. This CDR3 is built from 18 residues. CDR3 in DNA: TGTGCCAGCAGTGAACGGAGCCTTAGAGGGCTCTCCTACAATGAGCAGTTCTTC. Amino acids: CASSERSLRGLSYNEQFF.

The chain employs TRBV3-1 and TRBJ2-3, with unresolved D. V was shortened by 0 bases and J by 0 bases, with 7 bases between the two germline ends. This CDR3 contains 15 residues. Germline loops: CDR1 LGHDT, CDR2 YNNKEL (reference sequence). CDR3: CASSQDYRSTDTQYF. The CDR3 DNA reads TGTGCCAGCAGCCAAGATTACAGAAGCACAGATACGCAGTATTTT.

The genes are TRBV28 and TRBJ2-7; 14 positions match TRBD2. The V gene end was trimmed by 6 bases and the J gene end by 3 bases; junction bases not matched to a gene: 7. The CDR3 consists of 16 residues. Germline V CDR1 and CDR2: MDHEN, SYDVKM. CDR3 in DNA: TGTGCCAGCAGAGATTCCGGGACTAGCGGGGGCTACGAGCAGTACTTC. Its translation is CASRDSGTSGGYEQYF.